The 2 T cell receptor beta chains in this list originate from one sample, sequenced in a study of cytomegalovirus exposure and HLA in healthy donors (TCRdb year 2017). Libraries were prepared through the immunoSEQ multiplex PCR assay. The multiplex PCR relied on a mix of 60 forward primers for TCR Vbeta segments and 13 reverse primers for TCR Jbeta segments. The source is immuneACCESS, and TCRdb retained only in-frame sequences with V and J called. Part of the clones is not carried over; for the studies checked, unresolved V genes explain less than half of this, and the remainder is unexplained. Across this sample there are more than 100,000 clones, with 73% seen only once. The top ten clonotypes cover over 3.5% of the sample. Sequenced: PBMCs. All receptors derive from a woman in her thirties or forties in good health and CMV-seronegative.

This clone was seen only a few times. The CDR3 bases are TGTGCCAGCAGTGGGACTGGATCCTACGAGCAGTACTTC. Protein product: CASSGTGSYEQYF. This chain links TRBV6-1 with TRBJ2-5, with D tentatively TRBD2 (5 bases). The J call may be incorrect, as the DNA end agrees better with TRBJ2-7. Per the germline V gene, CDR1 is MNHNS and CDR2 is SASEGT. The CDR3 has 13 amino acids.

V is TRBV4-1 and J is TRBJ2-1; possibly TRBD1 for D (7 bases). V was pared by 0 bases and J by 9 bases, with 15 bases between. The CDR3 totals 15 residues. Germline loops: CDR1 MGHRA, CDR2 YSYEKL. This chain's CDR3 is CASSQDGAGGTEQFF. DNA of the CDR3: TGCGCCAGCAGCCAAGATGGGGCAGGGGGGACTGAGCAGTTCTTC.